Listed below are T cell receptor beta chains from one sample, sequenced in a study of radiation and T cells in renal cell carcinoma. Assay: immunoSEQ multiplex PCR; the TCRdb copy retains only in-frame clones and omits some. The sample yields 150,000 to 200,000 clones, about nine tenths seen once. Sample: blood, taken from a patient whose treatment included radiotherapy and nephrectomy. The receptor set was obtained from a woman between 50 and 59 years old with renal cell carcinoma. The CDR3 runs from the conserved cysteine through the conserved F or W. A D gene is named only where the DNA matches it firmly. Some rows have no size entry. The others give once, few or many, or a class for an expanded clone.

j_call | d_call | clone_size | v_call | cdr3_nt | cdr3_aa
TRBJ1-2 | TRBD1 | NA | TRBV12-5 | TGTGCTAGTGGTCTGGCAGGGGGCTCGGGTGGCTACACCTTC | CASGLAGGSGGYTF
TRBJ1-3 | TRBD1 | NA | TRBV6-6 | TGTGCCAGCAGTTACACCTTGACAGGGGCTGGAAACACCATATATTTT | CASSYTLTGAGNTIYF
TRBJ2-3 | NA | NA | TRBV28 | TGTGCCAGCAGTTTAGCCCTTCAGGGATCGACAGATACGCAGTATTTT | CASSLALQGSTDTQYF
TRBJ1-1 | NA | NA | TRBV7-9 | TGTGCCAGCAGCTTAAGCAGGGGCGTGATGAACACTGAAGCTTTCTTT | CASSLSRGVMNTEAFF
TRBJ1-1 | TRBD1 | few | TRBV30 | TGTGCCCAAACAGAGACAGGGACTGAAGCTTTCTTT | CAQTETGTEAFF
TRBJ2-1 | TRBD1 | NA | TRBV10-2 | TGCGCCAGCAGTGAGCCGGACAGGGGAGGGAGGAATGAGCAGTTCTTC | CASSEPDRGGRNEQFF
TRBJ2-7 | NA | NA | TRBV5-1 | TGCGCCAGCAGCTTTGGCGTGGGTGAGCAGTACTTC | CASSFGVGEQYF
TRBJ1-4 | NA | once | TRBV11-1 | TGTGCCAGCAGCCCGGGGGGGCAGAAAGCAACTAATGAAAAACTGTTTTTT | CASSPGGQKATNEKLFF
TRBJ1-1 | NA | NA | TRBV9 | TGTGCCAGCAGCGTAGTCCGAACTTCGAACACTGAAGCTTTCTTT | CASSVVRTSNTEAFF
TRBJ2-7 | TRBD1 | few | TRBV14 | TGTGCCAGCAGCCTCCGGGACAGGGCATACGAGCAGTACTTC | CASSLRDRAYEQYF
TRBJ1-4 | NA | NA | TRBV10-3 | TGTGCCATCAGTGAGTCTATGGCAACTAATGAAAAACTGTTTTTT | CAISESMATNEKLFF
TRBJ1-5 | NA | NA | TRBV7-2 | TGTGCCAGCAGCTTAAACAGGGCCGATCAGCCCCAGCATTTT | CASSLNRADQPQHF
TRBJ2-7 | TRBD2 | NA | TRBV5-3 | TGTGCCAGAAGCTGTATAGCGGGGCGCTACGAGCAGTACTTC | CARSCIAGRYEQYF
TRBJ1-2 | NA | NA | TRBV19 | TGTGCCAGTAGTATATTCGGACCGCCGGGCTACACCTTC | CASSIFGPPGYTF
TRBJ2-2 | TRBD2 | NA | TRBV25-1 | TGTGCCAGCAGTGAAACTAGCGGCCACACCGGGGAGCTGTTTTTT | CASSETSGHTGELFF
TRBJ1-4 | TRBD1 | once | TRBV28 | TGTGCCAGCAATTCCGCCGGGACAGGGAATGAAAAACTGTTTTTT | CASNSAGTGNEKLFF
TRBJ2-2 | NA | NA | TRBV7-3 | TGTGCCAGCAGCTTAACTGGAATTAACACCGGGGAGCTGTTTTTT | CASSLTGINTGELFF
TRBJ2-5 | NA | NA | TRBV7-8 | TGTGCCAGCAGCGGTAGAGGGCTTGGGGAGACCCAGTACTTC | CASSGRGLGETQYF
TRBJ1-1 | NA | NA | TRBV10-3 | TGTGCCAGCAGTAAGCCCCGCCACGGGGCTTTCTTT | CASSKPRHGAFF
TRBJ2-2 | NA | NA | TRBV9 | TGTGCCAGCAGCGTAGTTGGGAACACCGGGGAGCTGTTTTTT | CASSVVGNTGELFF
TRBJ1-1 | NA | NA | TRBV5-1 | TGCGCCAGCAGCGGGACCCTGATGAACACTGAAGCTTTCTTT | CASSGTLMNTEAFF
TRBJ1-6 | NA | NA | TRBV19 | TGTGCGACTGGGGCAGGGAGAAATAATTCACCCCTCCACTTT | CATGAGRNNSPLHF
TRBJ1-6 | TRBD1 | NA | TRBV6-6 | TGTGCCAGCAGTTACCCAAGGACAGGGCACTCACCCCTCCACTTT | CASSYPRTGHSPLHF
TRBJ2-1 | TRBD2 | NA | TRBV28 | TGTGCCAGCAGTCCCGCTAGCGGGGGGGCCAATGAGCAGTTCTTC | CASSPASGGANEQFF
TRBJ2-5 | NA | NA | TRBV7-7 | TGTGCTAGCAGCCCAAGGGTGTCAGCGGAGACCCAGTACTTC | CASSPRVSAETQYF
TRBJ2-7 | TRBD2 | once | TRBV7-2 | TGTGCCAGCAGCTTGGGGGGGGACTACGAGCAGTACTTC | CASSLGGDYEQYF
TRBJ2-7 | TRBD2 | NA | TRBV13 | TGTGCCAGCAGCAGCAGGACTAGCGGGGGGGCCCACTTGGGTGAGCAGTACTTC | CASSSRTSGGAHLGEQYF
TRBJ2-1 | NA | NA | TRBV7-9 | TGTGCCAGCAGCTTAAGCAGGGGCCAACCCAACTACAATGAGCAGTTCTTC | CASSLSRGQPNYNEQFF
TRBJ2-7 | TRBD1 | NA | TRBV7-6 | TGTGCCAGCAGCTTGGGCGACAGGGTCGAGCAGTACTTC | CASSLGDRVEQYF
TRBJ1-4 | NA | NA | TRBV6-6 | TGTGCCAGCAGCCCCCCAACTAATGAAAAACTGTTTTTT | CASSPPTNEKLFF